The T cell receptor beta chain described here comes from a study of blood T cell repertoires in COVID-19. At the level of the study: Sites across the United States, Italy and Spain contributed samples from acute and convalescent COVID-19. Sources were T cells, B-cell-depleted T cells, or PBMCs; the material itself was cDNA or gDNA.

CDR3 size: 13 residues. CDR1 is LNHDA, CDR2 SQIVND, per germline (reference sequence). Deletions cut 7 bases from V and 7 bases from J, with 17 bases between. Original handling: Amplified reference gene primers provided the basis for estimating nucleated cell counts. This table comes from immunoSEQ multiplex PCR, and its TCRdb copy is limited to in-frame clones, with some not included. That table furnishes V, J and clone size, whereas the DNA furnished D and trimming. The top ten clones hold 1.6% of a sample with 160,000 or so clones, 87% of them seen once. The genes are TRBV19 and TRBJ2-7; D might be TRBD2 (5 bases). This receptor was obtained from a woman in her forties or fifties with acute or convalescent COVID-19. Sequencing input: peripheral blood. For the CDR3, the DNA is TGTGCCAGTACCCCCGGTGAGGGCAGGGAGCAGTACTTC. Translation: CASTPGEGREQYF.